This T cell receptor (beta chain) was recovered during a study of tumor-infiltrating lymphocytes in primary liver carcinoma. Study as a whole: Roughly 3.5 to 8 million productive TCRbeta reads came from each sample, comparable across tissue types.

V lost 7 bases to trimming and J lost 4 bases; unmatched junction nucleotides: 5. Germline V gene sequence: CDR1 MNHEY, CDR2 SVGEGT. The CDR3 is made up of 15 amino acids. The source of the blood RNA was unsorted whole blood, and germline DNA was extracted as well. Priming with a constant-region primer yielded TCR beta cDNA from 400 to 500 ng total RNA. Generation of the TCR beta libraries relied on three nested multiplex PCR rounds using slightly modified ARM-PCR. A C-beta reverse primer was combined with TRBV1-TRBV30 forward primers in the first two PCR rounds, and each round had 9 to 10 cycles. TCRdb processed the multiplex PCR reads anew with MiXCR; each CDR3 protein has one entry. The sample has about 180,000 distinct CDR3 sequences, over 45% seen once.

The TCR was taken from a man aged 35-49 years with primary liver carcinoma and hepatitis B virus infection. Source material: peripheral blood. This chain uses TRBV6-2 or TRBV6-3 with TRBJ2-2; 11 positions match TRBD2. The CDR3 loop is CASTPLAGGTGELFF. The CDR3 DNA is TGTGCCAGCACACCCCTAGCGGGGGGCACCGGGGAGCTGTTTTTT.